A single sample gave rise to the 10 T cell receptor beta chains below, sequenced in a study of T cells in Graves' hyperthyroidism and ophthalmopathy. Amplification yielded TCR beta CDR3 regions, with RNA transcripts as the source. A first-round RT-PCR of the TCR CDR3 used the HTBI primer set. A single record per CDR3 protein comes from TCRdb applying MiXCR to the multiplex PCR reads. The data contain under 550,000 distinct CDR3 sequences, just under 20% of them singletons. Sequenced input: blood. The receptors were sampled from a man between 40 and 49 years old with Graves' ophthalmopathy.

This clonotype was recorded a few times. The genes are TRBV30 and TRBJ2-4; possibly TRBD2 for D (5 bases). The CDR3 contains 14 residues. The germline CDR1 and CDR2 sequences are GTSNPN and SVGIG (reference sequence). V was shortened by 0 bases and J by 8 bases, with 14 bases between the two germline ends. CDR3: CAWSVGGIGDIQYF. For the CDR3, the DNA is TGTGCCTGGAGTGTTGGAGGTATCGGGGACATTCAGTACTTC.

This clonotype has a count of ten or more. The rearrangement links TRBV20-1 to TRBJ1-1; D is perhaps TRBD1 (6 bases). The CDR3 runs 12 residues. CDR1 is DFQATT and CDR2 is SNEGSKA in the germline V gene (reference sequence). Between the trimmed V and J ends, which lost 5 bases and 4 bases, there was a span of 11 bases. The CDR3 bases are TGCAGTGCTCGAGGAGGGGGCACTGAAGCTTTCTTT. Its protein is CSARGGGTEAFF.

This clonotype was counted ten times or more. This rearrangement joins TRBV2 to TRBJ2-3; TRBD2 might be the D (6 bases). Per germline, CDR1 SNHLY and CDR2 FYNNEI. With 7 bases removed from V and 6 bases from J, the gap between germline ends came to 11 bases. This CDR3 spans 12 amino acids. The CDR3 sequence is CASKERGDTQYF. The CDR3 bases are TGTGCCAGCAAAGAACGGGGGGATACGCAGTATTTT.

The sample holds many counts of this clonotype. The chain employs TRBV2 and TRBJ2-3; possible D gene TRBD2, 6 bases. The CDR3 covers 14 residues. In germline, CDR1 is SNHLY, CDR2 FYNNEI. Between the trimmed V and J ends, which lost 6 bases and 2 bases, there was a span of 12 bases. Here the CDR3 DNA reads TGTGCCAGCAGGCCGGGACTTTACACAGATACGCAGTATTTT. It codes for CASRPGLYTDTQYF.

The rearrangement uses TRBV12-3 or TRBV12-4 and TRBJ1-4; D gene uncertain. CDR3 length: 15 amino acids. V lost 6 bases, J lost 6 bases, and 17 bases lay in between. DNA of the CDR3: TGTGCCAGCAGGCCCCGAACAGCGAGCGATGAAAAACTGTTTTTT. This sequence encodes CASRPRTASDEKLFF.

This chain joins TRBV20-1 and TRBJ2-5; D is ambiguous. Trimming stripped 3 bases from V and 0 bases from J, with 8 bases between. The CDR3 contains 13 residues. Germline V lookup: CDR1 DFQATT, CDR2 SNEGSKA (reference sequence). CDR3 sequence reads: CSASWLNQETQYF. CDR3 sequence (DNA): TGCAGTGCTAGTTGGCTCAACCAAGAGACCCAGTACTTC.

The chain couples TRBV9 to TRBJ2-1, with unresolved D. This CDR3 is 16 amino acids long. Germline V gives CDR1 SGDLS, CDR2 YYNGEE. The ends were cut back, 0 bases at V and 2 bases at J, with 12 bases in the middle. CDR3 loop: CASSVVATGAYNEQFF. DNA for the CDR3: TGTGCCAGCAGCGTAGTGGCGACCGGCGCCTACAATGAGCAGTTCTTC.

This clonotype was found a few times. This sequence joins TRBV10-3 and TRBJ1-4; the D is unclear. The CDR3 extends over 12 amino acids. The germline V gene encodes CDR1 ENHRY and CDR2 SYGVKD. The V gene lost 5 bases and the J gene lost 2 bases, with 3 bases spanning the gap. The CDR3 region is CAISPTNEKLFF. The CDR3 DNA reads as TGTGCCATCAGTCCCACTAATGAAAAACTGTTTTTT.

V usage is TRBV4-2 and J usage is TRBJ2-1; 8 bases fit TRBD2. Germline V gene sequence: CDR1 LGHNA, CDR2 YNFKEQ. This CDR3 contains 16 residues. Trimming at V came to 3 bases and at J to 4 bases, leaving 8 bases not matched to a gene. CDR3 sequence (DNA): TGTGCCAGCAGCCAGCCGTCGGGGGGGCCTTACAATGAGCAGTTCTTC. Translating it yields CASSQPSGGPYNEQFF.

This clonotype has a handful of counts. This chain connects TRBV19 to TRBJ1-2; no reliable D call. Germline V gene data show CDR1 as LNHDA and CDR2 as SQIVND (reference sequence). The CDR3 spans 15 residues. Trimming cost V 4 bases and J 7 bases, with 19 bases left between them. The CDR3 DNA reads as TGTGCCAGTAGTACCCCGGGCCTCTCGGGAAGTGGCTACACCTTC. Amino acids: CASSTPGLSGSGYTF.